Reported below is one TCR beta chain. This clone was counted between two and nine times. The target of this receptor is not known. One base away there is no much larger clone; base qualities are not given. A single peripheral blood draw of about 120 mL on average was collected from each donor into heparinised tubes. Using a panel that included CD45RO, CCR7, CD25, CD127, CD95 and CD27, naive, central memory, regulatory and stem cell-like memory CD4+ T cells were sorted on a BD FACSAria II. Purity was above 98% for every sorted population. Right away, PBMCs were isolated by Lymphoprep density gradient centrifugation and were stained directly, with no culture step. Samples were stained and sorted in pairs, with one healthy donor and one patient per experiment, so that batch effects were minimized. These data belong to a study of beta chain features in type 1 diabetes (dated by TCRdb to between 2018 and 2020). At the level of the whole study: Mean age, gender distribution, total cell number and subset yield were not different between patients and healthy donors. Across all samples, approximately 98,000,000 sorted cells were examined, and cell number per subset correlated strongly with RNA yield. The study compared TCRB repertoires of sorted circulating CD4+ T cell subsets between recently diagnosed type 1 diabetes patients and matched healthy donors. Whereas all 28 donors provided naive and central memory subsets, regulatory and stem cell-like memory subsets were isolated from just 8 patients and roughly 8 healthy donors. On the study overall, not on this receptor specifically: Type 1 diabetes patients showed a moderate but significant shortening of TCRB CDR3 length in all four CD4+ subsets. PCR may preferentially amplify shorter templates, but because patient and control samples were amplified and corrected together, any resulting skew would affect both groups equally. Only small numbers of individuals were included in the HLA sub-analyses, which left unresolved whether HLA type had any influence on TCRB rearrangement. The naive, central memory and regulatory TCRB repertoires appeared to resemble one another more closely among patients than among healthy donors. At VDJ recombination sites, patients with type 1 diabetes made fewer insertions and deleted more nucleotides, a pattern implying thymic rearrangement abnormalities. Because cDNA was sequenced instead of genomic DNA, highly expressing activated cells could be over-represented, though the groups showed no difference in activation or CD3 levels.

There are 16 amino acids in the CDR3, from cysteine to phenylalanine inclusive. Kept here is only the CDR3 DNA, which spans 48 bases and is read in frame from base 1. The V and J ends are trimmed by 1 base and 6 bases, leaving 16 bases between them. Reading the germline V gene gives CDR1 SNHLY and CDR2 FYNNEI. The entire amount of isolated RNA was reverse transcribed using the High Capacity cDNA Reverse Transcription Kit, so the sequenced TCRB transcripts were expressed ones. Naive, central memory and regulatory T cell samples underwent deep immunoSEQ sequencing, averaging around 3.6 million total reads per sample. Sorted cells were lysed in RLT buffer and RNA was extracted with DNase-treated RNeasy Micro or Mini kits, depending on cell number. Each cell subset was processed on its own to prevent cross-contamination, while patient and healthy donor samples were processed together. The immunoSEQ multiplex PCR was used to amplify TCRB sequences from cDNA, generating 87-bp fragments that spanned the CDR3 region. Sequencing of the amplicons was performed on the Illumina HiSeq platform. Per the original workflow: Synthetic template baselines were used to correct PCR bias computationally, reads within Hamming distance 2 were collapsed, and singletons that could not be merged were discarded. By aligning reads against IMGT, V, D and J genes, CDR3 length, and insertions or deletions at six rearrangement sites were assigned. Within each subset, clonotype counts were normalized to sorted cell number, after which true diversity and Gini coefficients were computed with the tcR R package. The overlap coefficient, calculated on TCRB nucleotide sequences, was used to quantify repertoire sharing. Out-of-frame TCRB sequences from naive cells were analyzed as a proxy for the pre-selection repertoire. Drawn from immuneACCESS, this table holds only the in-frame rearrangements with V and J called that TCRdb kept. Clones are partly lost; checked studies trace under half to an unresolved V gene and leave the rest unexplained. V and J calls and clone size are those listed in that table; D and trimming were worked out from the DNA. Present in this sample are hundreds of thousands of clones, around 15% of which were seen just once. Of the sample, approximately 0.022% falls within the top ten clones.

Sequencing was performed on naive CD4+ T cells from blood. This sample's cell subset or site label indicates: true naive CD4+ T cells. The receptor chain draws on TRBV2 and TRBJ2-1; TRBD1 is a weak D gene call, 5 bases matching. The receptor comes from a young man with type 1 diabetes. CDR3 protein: CASSEVDRRQINEQFF. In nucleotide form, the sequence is TGTGCCAGCAGTGAAGTCGATCGGAGACAGATCAATGAGCAGTTCTTC.